Sequencing of this TCR beta chain was carried out in a study of beta chain features in type 1 diabetes. Sequenced material consisted of expressed TCRB transcripts (all of the isolated RNA was reverse transcribed). Assay used: immunoSEQ multiplex PCR; TCRdb lists only in-frame clones, some missing. The sample contains under 300,000 clones, 24% of which appear only once. Trimming stripped 1 base from V and 0 bases from J, with 10 bases between. The CDR3 has 16 amino acids. Germline V CDR1 and CDR2: LGHNA, YNFKEQ. Study outcomes and limitations: Shorter TCRB CDR3s, moderately but significantly so, marked every one of the four CD4+ subsets in Type 1 diabetes patients.

Worth noting for this clone: What it binds is not known.

The source is a woman in her 30s with type 1 diabetes. Sequencing used naive CD4+ T cells from blood. This chain uses TRBV4-2 with TRBJ1-3; D remains unclear. The CDR3: CASSQGYIRSGNTIYF. CDR3 coding DNA: TGTGCCAGCAGCCAAGGGTACATCCGCTCTGGAAACACCATATATTTT.